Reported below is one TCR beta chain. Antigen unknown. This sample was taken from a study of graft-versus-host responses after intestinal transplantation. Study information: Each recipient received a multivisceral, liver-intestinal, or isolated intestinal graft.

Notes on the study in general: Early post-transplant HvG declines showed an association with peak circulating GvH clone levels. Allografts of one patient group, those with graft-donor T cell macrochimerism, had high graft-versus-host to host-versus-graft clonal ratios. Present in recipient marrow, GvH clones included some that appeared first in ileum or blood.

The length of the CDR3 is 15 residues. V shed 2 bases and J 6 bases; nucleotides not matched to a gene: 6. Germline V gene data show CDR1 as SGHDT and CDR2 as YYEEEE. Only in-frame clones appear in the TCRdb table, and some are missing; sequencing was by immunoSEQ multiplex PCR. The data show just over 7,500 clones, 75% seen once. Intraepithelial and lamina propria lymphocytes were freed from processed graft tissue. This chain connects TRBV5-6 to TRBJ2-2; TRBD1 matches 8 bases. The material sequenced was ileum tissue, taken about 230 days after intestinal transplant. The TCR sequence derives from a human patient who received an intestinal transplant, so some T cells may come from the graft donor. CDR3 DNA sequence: TGTGCCAGCAGCTTAGGACAGGGAATGGCCGGGGAGCTGTTTTTT. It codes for CASSLGQGMAGELFF. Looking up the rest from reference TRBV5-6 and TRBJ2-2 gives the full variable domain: DAGVTQSPTHLIKTRGQQVTLRCSPKSGHDTVSWYQQALGQGPQFIFQYYEEEERQRGNFPDRFSGHQFPNYSSELNVNALLLGDSALYLCASSLGQGMAGELFFGEGSRLTVL.